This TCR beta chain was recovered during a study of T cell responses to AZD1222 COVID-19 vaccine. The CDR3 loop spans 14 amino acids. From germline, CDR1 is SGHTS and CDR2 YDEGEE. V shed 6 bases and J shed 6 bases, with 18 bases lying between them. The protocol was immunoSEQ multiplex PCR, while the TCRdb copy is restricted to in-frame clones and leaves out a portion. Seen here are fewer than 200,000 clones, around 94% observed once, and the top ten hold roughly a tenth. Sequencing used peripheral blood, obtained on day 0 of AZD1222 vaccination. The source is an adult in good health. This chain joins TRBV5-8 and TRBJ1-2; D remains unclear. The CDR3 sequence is CASTRRTDRDGYTF. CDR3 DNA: TGTGCCAGCACCAGGAGGACCGACCGTGATGGCTACACCTTC.